This TCR beta chain is from a study of post-analysis software for immune sequencing data. Overall study context: Relapsing-remitting, secondary progressive and progressive-relapsing courses of multiple sclerosis were included.

Unique molecular identifiers were carried by the TCR beta cDNA libraries. Input of roughly 1 to 11 million T cells yielded around 500,000 cDNA molecules. TCRdb passed the PCR reads through MiXCR, listing each CDR3 protein once. The sample shows 600,000 to 750,000 distinct CDR3 sequences, over 45% of them seen only once. This clonotype appeared a few times. Its target is unknown. Whole-study results and caveats: Same-batch samples co-clustered strongly by F measure. Normalized Chao1 diversity was significantly lower in multiple sclerosis patients than in controls. In patients, TRBV5-6, TRBV5-1 and TRBV20-1 belonged to roughly 5 TRBV segments found more frequently than in controls.

Germline V gene lookup returns CDR1 SGHKS and CDR2 YYEKEE (reference sequence). There are 12 residues in the CDR3. The source is a girl aged 2 to 9 with multiple sclerosis. The chain joins TRBV5-5 to TRBJ2-7; D is unclear. TRBJ2-4 matches the DNA end more closely, so the J call is doubtful. The sample comprised blood. The CDR3 DNA reads as TGTGCCAGCAGCGTGCCGCCAAACATTCAGTACTTC. Amino acids: CASSVPPNIQYF.